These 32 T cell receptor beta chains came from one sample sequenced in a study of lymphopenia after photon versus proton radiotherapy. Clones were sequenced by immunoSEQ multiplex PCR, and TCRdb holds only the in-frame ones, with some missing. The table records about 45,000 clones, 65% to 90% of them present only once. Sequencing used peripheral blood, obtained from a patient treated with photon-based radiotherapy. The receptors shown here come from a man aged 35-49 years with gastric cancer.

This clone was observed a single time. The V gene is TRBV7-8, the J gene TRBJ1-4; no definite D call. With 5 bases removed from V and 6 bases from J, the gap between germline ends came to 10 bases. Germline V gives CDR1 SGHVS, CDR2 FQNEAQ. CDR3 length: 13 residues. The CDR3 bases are TGTGCCAGCAGCCCCCGTCTTTATGAAAAACTGTTTTTT. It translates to CASSPRLYEKLFF.

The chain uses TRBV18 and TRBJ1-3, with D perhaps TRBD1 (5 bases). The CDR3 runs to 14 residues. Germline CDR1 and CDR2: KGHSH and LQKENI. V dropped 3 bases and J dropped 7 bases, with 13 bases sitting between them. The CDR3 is CASSPALEGNTIYF. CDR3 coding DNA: TGTGCCAGCTCACCGGCACTCGAGGGGAACACCATATATTTT.

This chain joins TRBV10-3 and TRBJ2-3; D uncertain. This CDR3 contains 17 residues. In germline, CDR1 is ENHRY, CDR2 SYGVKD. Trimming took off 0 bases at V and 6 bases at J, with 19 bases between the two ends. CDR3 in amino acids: CAISESGKASKLDTQYF. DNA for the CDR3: TGTGCCATCAGTGAGTCTGGGAAGGCATCTAAGTTGGATACGCAGTATTTT.

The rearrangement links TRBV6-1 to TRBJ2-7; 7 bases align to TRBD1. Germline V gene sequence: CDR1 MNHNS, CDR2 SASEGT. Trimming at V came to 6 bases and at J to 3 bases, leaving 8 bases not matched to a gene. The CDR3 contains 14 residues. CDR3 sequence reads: CASSRRDSLYEQYF. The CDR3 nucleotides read TGTGCCAGCAGCCGCCGGGACAGTCTCTACGAGCAGTACTTC.

Written as DNA, the CDR3 is TGTGCCAGCAGTTTAACAGGGGGCTCCGGCGGGGAGCAGTACTTC. Its translation: CASSLTGGSGGEQYF. The genes are TRBV27 and TRBJ2-7; TRBD1 aligns across 9 bases. The trim removed 2 bases at V and 7 bases at J, leaving 9 bases unmatched. The germline V gene encodes CDR1 MNHEY and CDR2 SMNVEV (reference sequence). CDR3 length: 15 amino acids.

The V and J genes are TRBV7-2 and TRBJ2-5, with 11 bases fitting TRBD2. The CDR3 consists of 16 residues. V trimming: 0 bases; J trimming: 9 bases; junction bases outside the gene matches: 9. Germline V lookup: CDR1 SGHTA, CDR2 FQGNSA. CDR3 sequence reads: CASSLAASGGPGAQYF. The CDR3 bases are TGTGCCAGCAGCTTAGCGGCTAGCGGGGGGCCTGGGGCCCAGTACTTC.

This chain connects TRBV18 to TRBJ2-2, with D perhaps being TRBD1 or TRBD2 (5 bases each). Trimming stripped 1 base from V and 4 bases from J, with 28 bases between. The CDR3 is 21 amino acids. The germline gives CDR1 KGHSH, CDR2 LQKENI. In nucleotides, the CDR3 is TGTGCCAGCTCACCACGGCGGGCTTGGGGTGTGTTCGAGAGGGGCACCGGGGAGCTGTTTTTT. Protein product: CASSPRRAWGVFERGTGELFF. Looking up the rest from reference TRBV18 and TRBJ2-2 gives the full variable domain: NAGVMQNPRHLVRRRGQEARLRCSPMKGHSHVYWYRQLPEEGLKFMVYLQKENIIDESGMPKERFSAEFPKEGPSILRIQQVVRGDSAAYFCASSPRRAWGVFERGTGELFFGEGSRLTVL.

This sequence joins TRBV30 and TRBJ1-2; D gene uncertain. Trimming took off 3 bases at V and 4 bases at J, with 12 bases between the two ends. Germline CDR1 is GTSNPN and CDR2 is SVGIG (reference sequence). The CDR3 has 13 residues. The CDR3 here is CAWRVGLSYGYTF. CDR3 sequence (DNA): TGTGCCTGGAGAGTTGGACTCTCCTATGGCTACACCTTC.

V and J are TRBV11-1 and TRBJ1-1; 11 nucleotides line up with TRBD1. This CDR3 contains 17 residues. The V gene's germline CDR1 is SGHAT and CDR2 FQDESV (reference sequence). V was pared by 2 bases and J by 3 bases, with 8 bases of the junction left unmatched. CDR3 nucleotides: TGTGCCAGCAGCTTACCTCGGACAGGGGGCAGGGACACTGAAGCTTTCTTT. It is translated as CASSLPRTGGRDTEAFF.

CDR3 in DNA: TGTGCCACCAGCAGAGATAAGGGGGGGTGGAATACGCAGTATTTT. Translation: CATSRDKGGWNTQYF. V is TRBV15 and J is TRBJ2-3; tentatively, D is TRBD2 (7 bases). Germline V CDR1 and CDR2: LNHNV, YYDKDF (reference sequence). V was clipped by 0 bases and J by 7 bases, with 14 bases between them. This CDR3 is built from 15 residues.

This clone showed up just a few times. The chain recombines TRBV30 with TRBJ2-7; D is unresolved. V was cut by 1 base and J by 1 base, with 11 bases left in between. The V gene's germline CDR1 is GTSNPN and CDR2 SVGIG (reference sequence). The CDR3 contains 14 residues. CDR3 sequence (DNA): TGTGCCTGGAGTGGAACCCAGGCTTCCTACGAGCAGTACTTC. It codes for CAWSGTQASYEQYF. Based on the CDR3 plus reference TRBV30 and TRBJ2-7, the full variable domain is SQTIHQWPATLVQPVGSPLSLECTVEGTSNPNLYWYRQAAGRGLQLLFYSVGIGQISSEVPQNLSASRPQDRQFILSSKKLLLSDSGFYLCAWSGTQASYEQYFGPGTRLTVT.

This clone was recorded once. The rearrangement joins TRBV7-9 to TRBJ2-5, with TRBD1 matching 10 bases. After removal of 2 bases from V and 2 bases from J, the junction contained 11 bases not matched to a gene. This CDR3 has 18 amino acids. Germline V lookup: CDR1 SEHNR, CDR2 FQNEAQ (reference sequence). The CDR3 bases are TGTGCCAGCAGCTTAATCATGGCTGGGACAGGGGAACAAGAGACCCAGTACTTC. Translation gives CASSLIMAGTGEQETQYF. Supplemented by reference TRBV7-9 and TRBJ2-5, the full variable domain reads DTGVSQNPRHKITKRGQNVTFRCDPISEHNRLYWYRQTLGQGPEFLTYFQNEAQLEKSRLLSDRFSAERPKGSFSTLEIQRTEQGDSAMYLCASSLIMAGTGEQETQYFGPGTRLLVL.

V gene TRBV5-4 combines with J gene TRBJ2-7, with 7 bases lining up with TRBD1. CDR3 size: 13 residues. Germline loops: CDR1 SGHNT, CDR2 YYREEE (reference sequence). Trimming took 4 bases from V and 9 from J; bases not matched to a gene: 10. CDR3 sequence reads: CASSTTVGGGQYF. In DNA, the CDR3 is TGTGCCAGCAGCACTACTGTAGGGGGCGGGCAGTACTTC.

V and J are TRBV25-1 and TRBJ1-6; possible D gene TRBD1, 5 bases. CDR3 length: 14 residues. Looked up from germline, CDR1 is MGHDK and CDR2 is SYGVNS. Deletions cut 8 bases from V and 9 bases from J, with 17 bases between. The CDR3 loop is CASGKGLRFSPLHF. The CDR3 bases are TGTGCCAGCGGGAAGGGACTTAGGTTTTCACCCCTCCACTTT.

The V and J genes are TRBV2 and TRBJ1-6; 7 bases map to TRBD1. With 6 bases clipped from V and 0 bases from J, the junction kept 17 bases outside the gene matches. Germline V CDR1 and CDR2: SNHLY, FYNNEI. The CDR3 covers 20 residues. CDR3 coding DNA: TGTGCCAGCAGAGTTACCCGGGACAGCGCTCAAAGCTCCTATAATTCACCCCTCCACTTT. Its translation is CASRVTRDSAQSSYNSPLHF. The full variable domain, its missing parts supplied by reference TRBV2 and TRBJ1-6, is EPEVTQTPSHQVTQMGQEVILRCVPISNHLYFYWYRQILGQKVEFLVSFYNNEISEKSEIFDDQFSVERPDGSNFTLKIRSTKLEDSAMYFCASRVTRDSAQSSYNSPLHFGNGTRLTVT.

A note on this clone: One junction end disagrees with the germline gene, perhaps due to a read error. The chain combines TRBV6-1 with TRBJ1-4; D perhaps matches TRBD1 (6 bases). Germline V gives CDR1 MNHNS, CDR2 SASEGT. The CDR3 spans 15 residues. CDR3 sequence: CASSEVWAGDEKLFF. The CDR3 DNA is TGTGCCAGCAGCGAAGTCTGGGCAGGGGATGAAAAACTGTTTTTT.

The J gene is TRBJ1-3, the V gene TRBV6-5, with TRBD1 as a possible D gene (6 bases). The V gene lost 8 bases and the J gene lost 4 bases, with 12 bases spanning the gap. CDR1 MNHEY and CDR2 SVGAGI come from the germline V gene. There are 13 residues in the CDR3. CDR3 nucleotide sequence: TGTGCCAGCCTACCAGGGGCAGGAAACACCATATATTTT. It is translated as CASLPGAGNTIYF.

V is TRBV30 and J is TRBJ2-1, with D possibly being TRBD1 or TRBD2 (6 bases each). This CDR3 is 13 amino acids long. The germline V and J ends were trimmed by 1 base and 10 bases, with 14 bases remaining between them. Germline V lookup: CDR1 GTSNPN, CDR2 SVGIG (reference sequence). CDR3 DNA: TGTGCCTGGAGTGAAAAGGGGGGAGTGGAGCAGTTCTTC. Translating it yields CAWSEKGGVEQFF.

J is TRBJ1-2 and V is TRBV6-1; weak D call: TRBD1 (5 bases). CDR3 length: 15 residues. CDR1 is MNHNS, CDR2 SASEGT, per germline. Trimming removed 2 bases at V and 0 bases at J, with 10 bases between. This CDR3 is CASSEMAGPNYGYTF. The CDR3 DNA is TGTGCCAGCAGTGAAATGGCAGGGCCTAACTATGGCTACACCTTC.

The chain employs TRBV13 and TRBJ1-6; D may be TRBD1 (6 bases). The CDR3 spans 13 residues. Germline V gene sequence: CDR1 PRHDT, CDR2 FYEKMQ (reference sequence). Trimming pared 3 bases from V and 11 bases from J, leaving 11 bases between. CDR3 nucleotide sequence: TGTGCCAGCAGCTTGGGGGGCGGGACACCCCTCCACTTT. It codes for CASSLGGGTPLHF.

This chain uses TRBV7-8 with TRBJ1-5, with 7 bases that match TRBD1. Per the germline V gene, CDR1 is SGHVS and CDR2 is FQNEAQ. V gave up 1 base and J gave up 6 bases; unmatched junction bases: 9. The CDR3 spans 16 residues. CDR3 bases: TGTGCCAGCAGCTTAGGGTACAGGGGAAAAGGTCAGCCCCAGCATTTT. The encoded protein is CASSLGYRGKGQPQHF.

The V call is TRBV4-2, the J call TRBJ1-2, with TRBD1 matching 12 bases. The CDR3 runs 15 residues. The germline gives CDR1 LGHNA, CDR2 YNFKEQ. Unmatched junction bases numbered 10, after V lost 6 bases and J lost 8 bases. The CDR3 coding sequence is TGTGCCAGCAGTATTCCGGGACAGGGGGCGATAGGCTACACCTTC. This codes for CASSIPGQGAIGYTF.

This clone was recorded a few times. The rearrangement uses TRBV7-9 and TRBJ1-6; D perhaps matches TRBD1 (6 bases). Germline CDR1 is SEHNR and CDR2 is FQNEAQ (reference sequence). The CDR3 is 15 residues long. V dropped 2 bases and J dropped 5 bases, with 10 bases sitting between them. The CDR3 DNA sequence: TGTGCCAGCAGCTTAAGCAGGGGCGATAATTCACCCCTCCACTTT. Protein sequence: CASSLSRGDNSPLHF.

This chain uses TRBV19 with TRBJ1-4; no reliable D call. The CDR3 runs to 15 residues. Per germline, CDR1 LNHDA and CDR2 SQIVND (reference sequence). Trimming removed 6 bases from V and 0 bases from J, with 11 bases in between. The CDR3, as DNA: TGTGCCAGTAGCGTCATAGGTTCAACTAATGAAAAACTGTTTTTT. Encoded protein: CASSVIGSTNEKLFF.

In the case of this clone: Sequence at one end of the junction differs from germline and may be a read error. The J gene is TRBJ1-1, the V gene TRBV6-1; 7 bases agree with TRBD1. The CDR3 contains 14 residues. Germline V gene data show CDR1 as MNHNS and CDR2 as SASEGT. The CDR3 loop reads CASTELRDPRGAFF. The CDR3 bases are TGTGCCAGCACTGAACTTAGGGATCCCAGGGGGGCTTTCTTT.

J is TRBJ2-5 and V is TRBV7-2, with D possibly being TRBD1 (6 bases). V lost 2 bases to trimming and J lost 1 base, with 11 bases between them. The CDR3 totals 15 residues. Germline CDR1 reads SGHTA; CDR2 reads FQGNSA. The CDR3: CASSLRRGSQETQYF. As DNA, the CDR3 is TGTGCCAGCAGCTTAAGAAGGGGGAGCCAAGAGACCCAGTACTTC. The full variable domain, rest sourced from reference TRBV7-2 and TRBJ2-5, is GAGVSQSPSNKVTEKGKDVELRCDPISGHTALYWYRQSLGQGLEFLIYFQGNSAPDKSGLPSDRFSAERTGGSVSTLTIQRTQQEDSAVYLCASSLRRGSQETQYFGPGTRLLVL.

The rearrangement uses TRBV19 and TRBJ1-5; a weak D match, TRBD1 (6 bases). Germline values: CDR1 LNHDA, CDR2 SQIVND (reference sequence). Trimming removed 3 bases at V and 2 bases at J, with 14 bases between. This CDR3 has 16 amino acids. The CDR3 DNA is TGTGCCAGTAGTATGATGGGGGCTCGGCGCAATCAGCCCCAGCATTTT. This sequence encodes CASSMMGARRNQPQHF.

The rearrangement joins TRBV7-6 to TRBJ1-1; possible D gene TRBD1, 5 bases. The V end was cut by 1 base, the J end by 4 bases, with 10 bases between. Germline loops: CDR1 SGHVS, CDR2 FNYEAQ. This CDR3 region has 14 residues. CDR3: CASSLGGESTEAFF. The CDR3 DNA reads TGTGCCAGCAGCTTAGGGGGCGAGAGCACTGAAGCTTTCTTT.

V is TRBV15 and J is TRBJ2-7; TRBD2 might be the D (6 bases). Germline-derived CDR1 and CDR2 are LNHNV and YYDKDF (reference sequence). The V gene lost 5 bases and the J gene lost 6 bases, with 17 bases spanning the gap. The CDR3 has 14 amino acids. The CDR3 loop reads CATSSQLGGREQYF. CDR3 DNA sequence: TGTGCCACCAGCTCGCAGTTGGGGGGTCGCGAGCAGTACTTC. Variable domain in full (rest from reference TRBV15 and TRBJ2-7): DAMVIQNPRYQVTQFGKPVTLSCSQTLNHNVMYWYQQKSSQAPKLLFHYYDKDFNNEADTPDNFQSRRPNTSFCFLDIRSPGLGDTAMYLCATSSQLGGREQYFGPGTRLTVT.

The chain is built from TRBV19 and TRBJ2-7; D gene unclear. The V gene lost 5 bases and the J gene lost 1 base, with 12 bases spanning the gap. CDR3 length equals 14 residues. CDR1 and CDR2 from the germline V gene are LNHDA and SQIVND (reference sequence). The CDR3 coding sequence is TGTGCCAGTAGTTCCTTCTCTCGTTCCTACGAGCAGTACTTC. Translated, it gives CASSSFSRSYEQYF.

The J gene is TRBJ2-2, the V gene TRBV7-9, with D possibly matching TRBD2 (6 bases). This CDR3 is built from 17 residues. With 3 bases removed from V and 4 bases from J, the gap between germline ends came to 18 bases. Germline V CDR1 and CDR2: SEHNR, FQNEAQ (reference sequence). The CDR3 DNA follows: TGTGCCAGCAGCTTGGGGGGTAGCGCGTCTGTCACCGGGGAGCTGTTTTTT. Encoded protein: CASSLGGSASVTGELFF. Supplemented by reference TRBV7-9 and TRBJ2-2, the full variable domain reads DTGVSQNPRHKITKRGQNVTFRCDPISEHNRLYWYRQTLGQGPEFLTYFQNEAQLEKSRLLSDRFSAERPKGSFSTLEIQRTEQGDSAMYLCASSLGGSASVTGELFFGEGSRLTVL.

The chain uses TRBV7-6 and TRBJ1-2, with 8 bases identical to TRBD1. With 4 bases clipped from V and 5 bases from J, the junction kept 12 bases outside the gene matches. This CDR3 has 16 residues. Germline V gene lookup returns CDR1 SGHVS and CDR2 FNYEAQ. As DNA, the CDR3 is TGTGCCAGCAGCTCGGGACAGGCGATGCTTGGGTATGGCTACACCTTC. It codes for CASSSGQAMLGYGYTF.